The clone carrying this T cell receptor (beta chain) was recorded a few times. Its specificity is unknown. Losses at the gene ends were 7 bases for V and 5 bases for J; bases not matched to a gene: 7. The CDR3 contains 15 residues. Germline V gene data show CDR1 as SGHNT and CDR2 as YENEEA. This sample is part of a study of identical twins. Findings and limits, study-wide: Carriage of fewer insertions was seen in abundant cord blood beta clonotypes, whereas memory repertoires showed none. Modeled out-of-frame TCR alpha sharing in monozygotic twins fell below observed levels.

Donors were all healthy Caucasians. Through template switching, a universal primer site was introduced, and the cDNA contained unique molecular identifiers. TCRdb redid the calling of the 5' RACE reads with MiXCR, one entry per CDR3 protein. Counted here are fewer than 500,000 distinct CDR3 sequences, 20% to 25% occurring once; the ten biggest clones make up around 3%. These data were also filed under a second study, of T cells expressing NK-cell markers.

The rearrangement uses TRBV11-3 and TRBJ2-1, with 11 bases aligning to TRBD2. The clonotype was recovered from a woman younger than 35 in good health. The sequencing input was CD4+ T cells sorted from blood. The CDR3 coding sequence is TGTGCCAGCAAAGGTGGGGGACTAGCGGACAATGAGCAGTTCTTC. Translated: CASKGGGLADNEQFF.